This T cell receptor (beta chain) is drawn from a study of T cells after posttransplantation cyclophosphamide. Regarding the study as a whole: Blood and skin or GI T cell repertoires showed limited TRB overlap.

CDR1 and CDR2 (germline): ENHRY, SYGVKD. The CDR3 is 13 amino acids. The trim removed 9 bases at V and 3 bases at J, leaving 5 bases unmatched. Controls had myeloablative marrow grafts with methotrexate and calcineurin inhibitor, sampled at 1 year. Repertoires were generated with immunoSEQ multiplex PCR, while TCRdb's copy carries only in-frame clones and drops some. This sample carries approximately 12,000 clones, 70% to 90% of them seen once, and the ten largest clones take approximately 3.5%. A word on this clone: Its antigen is still unknown.

The receptor comes from a male patient aged 30 to 39 who received an allogeneic stem cell transplant from an unrelated donor, was CMV-positive, and had acute GVHD only. Part of the T cells may come from the graft donor. The source was PBMCs, collected 367 days after allogeneic stem cell transplant with calcineurin inhibitor and methotrexate. The chain employs TRBV10-3 and TRBJ2-7, with 10 nucleotides matching TRBD2. The CDR3 DNA reads TGTGCCATACATAGCGGGAGGAGCTACGAGCAGTACTTC. Protein: CAIHSGRSYEQYF.